Listed below are T cell receptor beta chains from one sample, sequenced in a study of T cell responses to AZD1222 COVID-19 vaccine. TCRdb's copy holds only in-frame clones and misses some; the assay was immunoSEQ multiplex PCR. The sample has some 130,000 clones; about 93% are singletons. The sequences come from peripheral blood, collected on day 0 of AZD1222 vaccination. These TCRs come from an adult in good health. CDR3s include the opening cysteine and the closing phenylalanine or tryptophan. The order of the fields is clone size, J gene, V gene, D gene, CDR3 protein, CDR3 DNA. A D gene is named only where the DNA matches it firmly. Clone size, where shown, is once, few, many, or a class for clones that have expanded.

size: .; J: TRBJ2-5; V: TRBV30; D: .; CDR3: CAWSVREGAYQETQYF; DNA: TGTGCCTGGAGTGTACGGGAAGGGGCGTACCAAGAGACCCAGTACTTC
size: .; J: TRBJ2-1; V: TRBV6-5; D: .; CDR3: CASSYYRGGGNEQFF; DNA: TGTGCCAGCAGTTACTACAGGGGAGGGGGCAATGAGCAGTTCTTC
size: .; J: TRBJ2-1; V: TRBV3-1/TRBV3-2; D: .; CDR3: CASSQDNGGREIF; DNA: TGTGCCAGCAGCCAAGATAATGGGGGACGGGAGATCTTC
size: .; J: TRBJ2-2; V: TRBV19; D: TRBD1; CDR3: CASSSTEDRKTGELFF; DNA: TGTGCCAGTAGTTCTACCGAGGACAGGAAAACCGGGGAGCTGTTTTTT
size: once; J: TRBJ1-1; V: TRBV3-1/TRBV3-2; D: .; CDR3: CASSQGDRNTEAFF; DNA: TGTGCCAGCAGCCAAGGGGACCGAAATACTGAAGCTTTCTTT
size: .; J: TRBJ2-3; V: TRBV7-9; D: TRBD1; CDR3: CASSLGTGNTDTQYF; DNA: TGTGCCAGCAGCTTAGGGACAGGGAACACAGATACGCAGTATTTT
size: .; J: TRBJ2-2; V: TRBV2; D: .; CDR3: CASQLSLNTGELFF; DNA: TGTGCCAGCCAGTTGTCCTTGAACACCGGGGAGCTGTTTTTT
size: .; J: TRBJ1-3; V: TRBV7-9; D: TRBD1; CDR3: CASSSLRPGTGVHSGNTIYF; DNA: TGTGCCAGCAGCAGCCTACGCCCCGGGACAGGGGTCCACTCTGGAAACACCATATATTTT
size: .; J: TRBJ2-1; V: TRBV2; D: TRBD2; CDR3: CASSEGLAGYNEQFF; DNA: TGTGCCAGCAGTGAGGGACTAGCGGGATACAATGAGCAGTTCTTC
size: .; J: TRBJ1-5; V: TRBV5-1; D: .; CDR3: CASSLVRGVSNQPQHF; DNA: TGCGCCAGCAGCTTGGTTCGGGGGGTCAGCAATCAGCCCCAGCATTTT
size: .; J: TRBJ2-3; V: TRBV9; D: .; CDR3: CASSVGPRHTDTQYF; DNA: TGTGCCAGCAGCGTTGGACCGCGCCACACAGATACGCAGTATTTT
size: .; J: TRBJ1-2; V: TRBV7-2; D: .; CDR3: CASSHGINYGYTF; DNA: TGTGCCAGCAGCCACGGGATTAACTATGGCTACACCTTC
size: .; J: TRBJ2-3; V: TRBV30; D: TRBD1; CDR3: CAWSVIGQGAGTDTQYF; DNA: TGTGCCTGGAGTGTGATAGGACAGGGGGCTGGCACAGATACGCAGTATTTT
size: once; J: TRBJ1-1; V: TRBV9; D: .; CDR3: CASSESGLANTEAFF; DNA: TGTGCCAGCAGCGAGTCGGGACTCGCGAACACTGAAGCTTTCTTT
size: .; J: TRBJ2-5; V: TRBV25-1; D: TRBD1; CDR3: CASSRTGGGQETQYF; DNA: TGTGCCAGCAGTAGGACAGGGGGCGGCCAAGAGACCCAGTACTTC
size: .; J: TRBJ1-2; V: TRBV19; D: .; CDR3: CASSTGQTANYGYTF; DNA: TGTGCCAGTAGTACCGGACAGACCGCTAACTATGGCTACACCTTC
size: .; J: TRBJ1-1; V: TRBV7-8; D: .; CDR3: CASSLQGSEAFF; DNA: TGTGCCAGCAGCTTACAGGGAAGTGAAGCTTTCTTT
size: .; J: TRBJ2-7; V: TRBV2; D: TRBD1; CDR3: CASSGGQGIYEQYF; DNA: TGTGCCAGCAGTGGTGGACAGGGTATCTACGAGCAGTACTTC
size: .; J: TRBJ2-1; V: TRBV7-8; D: .; CDR3: CASSLARLAGVNEQFF; DNA: TGTGCCAGCAGCTTAGCGCGGCTAGCAGGGGTCAATGAGCAGTTCTTC
size: .; J: TRBJ2-7; V: TRBV10-1; D: .; CDR3: CASSGDGTYEQYF; DNA: TGCGCCAGCAGTGGGGACGGGACCTACGAGCAGTACTTC
size: .; J: TRBJ1-4; V: TRBV19; D: .; CDR3: CASNGAPYEKLFF; DNA: TGTGCCAGTAATGGGGCCCCCTATGAAAAACTGTTTTTT
size: .; J: TRBJ1-1; V: TRBV5-4; D: TRBD1; CDR3: CASSPNRGTEAFF; DNA: TGTGCCAGCAGCCCAAACAGGGGCACTGAAGCTTTCTTT
size: once; J: TRBJ1-2; V: TRBV13; D: .; CDR3: CASSLIVTDGYTF; DNA: TGTGCCAGCAGCTTAATAGTTACGGATGGCTACACCTTC
size: .; J: TRBJ1-1; V: TRBV18; D: TRBD1; CDR3: CASSPRDRVHTEAFF; DNA: TGTGCCAGCTCTCCGCGAGACAGGGTGCACACTGAAGCTTTCTTT
size: .; J: TRBJ1-3; V: TRBV28; D: .; CDR3: CASSLSGALSGNTIYF; DNA: TGTGCCAGCAGTTTATCAGGGGCCCTCTCTGGAAACACCATATATTTT
size: once; J: TRBJ1-5; V: TRBV5-1; D: TRBD1; CDR3: CASSLGGPQGAMGDGNQPQHF; DNA: TGCGCCAGCAGCTTGGGTGGCCCACAGGGGGCGATGGGGGACGGCAATCAGCCCCAGCATTTT
size: .; J: TRBJ2-7; V: TRBV6-1; D: .; CDR3: CASSEVVGAGSFYEQYF; DNA: TGTGCCAGCAGTGAAGTGGTTGGCGCAGGGAGCTTCTACGAGCAGTACTTC
size: .; J: TRBJ2-7; V: TRBV28; D: .; CDR3: CASSRQVPIEQYF; DNA: TGTGCCAGCAGCCGACAGGTCCCAATCGAGCAGTACTTC